The rows below give T cell receptor beta chains drawn from one sample of a study of cytomegalovirus exposure and HLA in healthy donors. Assay: immunoSEQ multiplex PCR; the TCRdb copy retains only in-frame clones and omits some. The profile covers under 75,000 clones, with around 97% appearing a single time and roughly 1.5% taken by the ten largest. Material for sequencing was PBMCs. Every receptor here comes from a woman in her late teens or twenties in good health and CMV-seropositive. Each CDR3 is given with its conserved first and last residue. A D gene is named only where the DNA matches it firmly. The size entry is marked missing in some rows and otherwise reads once, few, many or a size class.

-	TRBJ1-5	TRBV6-1	-	TGTGCCAGCAGTGAACCCACAGGGAACAATCAGCCCCAGCATTTT	CASSEPTGNNQPQHF
-	TRBJ2-3	TRBV30	-	TGTGCCTGGAGTGGAGGGCTCCAACCAACGCAGTATTTT	CAWSGGLQPTQYF
-	TRBJ2-7	TRBV10-3	-	TGTGCCATCAGTGAGTTCTGGGAGAGCTCCTACGAGCAGTACTTC	CAISEFWESSYEQYF
-	TRBJ2-7	TRBV18	-	TGTGCCAGCTCCCCTCTTGGTGAGGGCTTCTACGAGCAGTACTTC	CASSPLGEGFYEQYF
-	TRBJ1-1	TRBV12-5	-	TGTGCTAGTGGTTTTTATTCCGGACACCCGAACACTGAAGCTTTCTTT	CASGFYSGHPNTEAFF
-	TRBJ1-2	TRBV19	once	TGTGCCAGTACCCCGACAGGACCTCTTAACTATGGCTACACCTTC	CASTPTGPLNYGYTF
-	TRBJ2-1	TRBV5-5	-	TGTGCCAGCAGCTTGGGAGGAAATGAGCAGTTCTTC	CASSLGGNEQFF
TRBD2	TRBJ2-5	TRBV11-1	-	TGTGCCAGCAGTCGACTAGCGATCCAAGAGACCCAGTACTTC	CASSRLAIQETQYF
TRBD1	TRBJ1-1	TRBV19	-	TGTGCCAGTAGTCCGGGACAGGGGCCCACTGAAGCTTTCTTT	CASSPGQGPTEAFF
-	TRBJ2-3	TRBV18	-	TGTGCCAGCTCAGCTTCCGGGGGAACCACAGATACGCAGTATTTT	CASSASGGTTDTQYF
-	TRBJ1-1	TRBV4-1	once	TGCGCCAGCAGCCAAGGAACCTCCACAGGGAACACTGAAGCTTTCTTT	CASSQGTSTGNTEAFF
TRBD2	TRBJ2-2	TRBV11-2	-	TGTGCCAGCAATAGTGGGGGGGGTGGCGGGGAGCTGTTTTTT	CASNSGGGGGELFF
-	TRBJ1-2	TRBV10-2	-	TGCGCCAGCAGTGAGTCGTCAGATGTCTATGGCTACACCTTC	CASSESSDVYGYTF
TRBD2	TRBJ2-3	TRBV4-2	-	TGTGCCAGCAGCCAAGAGACTAGCGGGGGCACAGATACGCAGTATTTT	CASSQETSGGTDTQYF
TRBD1	TRBJ2-7	TRBV6-1	-	TGTGCCAGCAGCTGGGACAGGGGTTACGAGCAGTACTTC	CASSWDRGYEQYF
-	TRBJ2-5	TRBV7-2	-	TGTGCCAGCAGCTTACGCCCAGCGTTGGAGACCCAGTACTTC	CASSLRPALETQYF
TRBD2	TRBJ2-5	TRBV15	-	TGTGCCACCAGGGTTCGGCGGGAGGGCGAGACCCAGTACTTC	CATRVRREGETQYF
TRBD2	TRBJ2-1	TRBV19	-	TGTGCCAGTAGTTTAGCGGGGAGCCTCGTCCATGAGCAGTTCTTC	CASSLAGSLVHEQFF
-	TRBJ2-2	TRBV7-9	-	TGTGCCAGCAGCTTAGGCGCGGGTACCGGGGAGCTGTTTTTT	CASSLGAGTGELFF
TRBD2	TRBJ2-5	TRBV4-2	-	TGTGCCAGCAATCCCGTGGTATCCGGGACTAGCGGGAGGCGGGAGACCCAGTACTTC	CASNPVVSGTSGRRETQYF
-	TRBJ2-7	TRBV14	once	TGTGCCAGCAGCCAAGTTACCACCCCCGGCGAGCAGTACTTC	CASSQVTTPGEQYF
TRBD2	TRBJ2-5	TRBV5-4	-	TGTGCCAGCAGCTTAGGAGTAGCGGGAAGGGAGACCCAGTACTTC	CASSLGVAGRETQYF
TRBD2	TRBJ2-3	TRBV7-8	-	TGTGCCAGCAGACTAGCGGGACTATTTTTTAGCACAGATACGCAGTATTTT	CASRLAGLFFSTDTQYF
TRBD1	TRBJ2-7	TRBV28	-	TGTGCCAGCAGTTTCCTCTACCAACAGGGGGCCAGCTCCTACGAGCAGTACTTC	CASSFLYQQGASSYEQYF
TRBD1	TRBJ2-1	TRBV2	-	TGTGCCAGCAGTGAGGGACAGGGATACAATGAGCAGTTCTTC	CASSEGQGYNEQFF
-	TRBJ1-1	TRBV7-2	-	TGTGCCAGCAGAACGCCCGGACTGATGAACACTGAAGCTTTCTTT	CASRTPGLMNTEAFF
TRBD1	TRBJ2-2	TRBV19	-	TGTGCCAGTTTTGGACAGGGGCGGACCGGGGAGCTGTTTTTT	CASFGQGRTGELFF
TRBD1	TRBJ2-2	TRBV13	once	TGTGCCAGCAGCTTTAGACAGGGTGGGATCGGGGAGCTGTTTTTT	CASSFRQGGIGELFF
-	TRBJ2-7	TRBV9	-	TGTGCCAGCGAGTCCAGGGGCCACGAGCAGTACTTC	CASESRGHEQYF
TRBD2	TRBJ2-5	TRBV7-9	-	TGTGCCAGCAGCTGGCGGGGGACTAGCGGATCGAGAGAGACCCAGTACTTC	CASSWRGTSGSRETQYF
-	TRBJ1-1	TRBV13	-	TGTGCCAGCAGCTTCCGAACAGAGAACACTGAAGCTTTCTTT	CASSFRTENTEAFF
-	TRBJ1-5	TRBV28	-	TGTGCCAGCAGTTTATTGGGGGGGGACGATCAGCCCCAGCATTTT	CASSLLGGDDQPQHF
TRBD1	TRBJ2-1	TRBV27	-	TGTGCCAGCTGCCCGGGACAGGGGGCGAATTCTTTCTCCTACAATGAGCAGTTCTTC	CASCPGQGANSFSYNEQFF
-	TRBJ2-1	TRBV4-2	-	TGTGCCAGCAGCCAAGCCAGGGGATCGAATGAGCAGTTCTTC	CASSQARGSNEQFF
TRBD1	TRBJ2-2	TRBV2	-	TGTGCCAGCAGGGAGGTCCCGGGACAGGGTCAAGCGAACACCGGGGAGCTGTTTTTT	CASREVPGQGQANTGELFF